Listed below are T cell receptor beta chains from one sample, sequenced in a study of cytomegalovirus exposure and HLA in healthy donors. Assay: immunoSEQ multiplex PCR; the TCRdb copy retains only in-frame clones and omits some. This sample yields 200,000 or so clones, of which approximately 78% are seen a single time; 6.5% belongs to the top ten. Sequencing was done on a sample of PBMCs. All receptors come from a woman aged 45-65 years in good health and CMV-seropositive. CDR3s leave out the opening cysteine and the closing phenylalanine or tryptophan.

CDR3: SVEEAEQF; J: TRBJ2-1; length: 8; V: TRBV29-1
CDR3: ASSESVRYGDSYNEQF; J: TRBJ2-1; length: 16; V: TRBV10-2
CDR3: ASRQTGWHGELF; J: TRBJ2-2; length: 12; V: TRBV7-8
CDR3: ASSRGDPGLGRWTEAF; J: TRBJ1-1; length: 16; V: TRBV19
CDR3: ASSKVRTPNTEAF; J: TRBJ1-1; length: 13; V: TRBV21-1
CDR3: ASSPGTANTGELF; J: TRBJ2-2; length: 13; V: TRBV18
CDR3: ASSQGRERIHEQF; J: TRBJ2-1; length: 13; V: TRBV7-9
CDR3: ASSYGEGGPQH; J: TRBJ1-5; length: 11; V: TRBV19
CDR3: ASSLADRGNSPLH; J: TRBJ1-6; length: 13; V: TRBV5-1
CDR3: ASSAPTGGEEKLF; J: TRBJ1-4; length: 13; V: TRBV5-1
CDR3: AISDISQGNQPQH; J: TRBJ1-5; length: 13; V: TRBV10-3
CDR3: ASSLRGRGQETQY; J: TRBJ2-5; length: 13; V: TRBV7-2
CDR3: ASSLKGAEQY; J: TRBJ2-7; length: 10; V: TRBV11-2
CDR3: ASSSATGGNEKLF; J: TRBJ1-4; length: 13; V: TRBV28
CDR3: AISLENGYT; J: TRBJ1-2; length: 9; V: TRBV10-3
CDR3: ASSPLGQRNTEAF; J: TRBJ1-1; length: 13; V: TRBV7-9
CDR3: SVEDEEKQNEQF; J: TRBJ2-1; length: 12; V: TRBV29-1
CDR3: ASSVDSGGNEQF; J: TRBJ2-1; length: 12; V: TRBV9
CDR3: ASRAGTGSYEQY; J: TRBJ2-7; length: 12; V: TRBV10-3
CDR3: ASSWDLQGGGANVLT; J: TRBJ2-6; length: 15; V: TRBV5-8
CDR3: ASSPRTSGRFPDTQY; J: TRBJ2-3; length: 15; V: TRBV14
CDR3: ASRFEGDSNQPQH; J: TRBJ1-5; length: 13; V: TRBV14
CDR3: ASSLARGEDRGSGNTIY; J: TRBJ1-3; length: 17; V: TRBV5-1
CDR3: ASSSDREDTQY; J: TRBJ2-3; length: 11; V: TRBV7-8
CDR3: ASSLSLYSYNEQF; J: TRBJ2-1; length: 13; V: TRBV7-8
CDR3: ASSSPGQGGSNQPQH; J: TRBJ1-5; length: 15; V: TRBV27
CDR3: AIGDSLNTEAF; J: TRBJ1-1; length: 11; V: TRBV10-3
CDR3: ASNLIRTGGEFEGRDDNEKLF; J: TRBJ1-4; length: 21; V: TRBV5-1
CDR3: ASRDGTPNTGELF; J: TRBJ2-2; length: 13; V: TRBV25-1
CDR3: ASTSRDYEQY; J: TRBJ2-7; length: 10; V: TRBV28
CDR3: ATSRGQGDQPQH; J: TRBJ1-5; length: 12; V: TRBV15
CDR3: ASSLAGGARETQY; J: TRBJ2-5; length: 13; V: TRBV7-9
CDR3: ASSPSHYGNYGYT; J: TRBJ1-2; length: 13; V: TRBV28
CDR3: ASTPTGVGEKLF; J: TRBJ1-4; length: 12; V: TRBV6-1
CDR3: ASSLDVYEQY; J: TRBJ2-7; length: 10; V: TRBV2
CDR3: ASSVDRGAYGYT; J: TRBJ1-2; length: 12; V: TRBV6-1
CDR3: ASSYEREWEKLF; J: TRBJ1-4; length: 12; V: TRBV2
CDR3: ASSLGTGWTEAF; J: TRBJ1-1; length: 12; V: TRBV27
CDR3: ASRAGTASYNSPLH; J: TRBJ1-6; length: 14; V: TRBV2